These 16 T cell receptor beta chains were sequenced from one sample in a study of pediatric ulcerative colitis. Clones were read by immunoSEQ multiplex PCR, and TCRdb kept only the in-frame ones, dropping some. This sample has 50,000 to 65,000 clones, with about 90% found just once. Sequenced input: blood. These receptors were obtained from a boy younger than 18 with severe ulcerative colitis.

V gene TRBV11-3 combines with J gene TRBJ2-1, with no clear D. The germline CDR1 and CDR2 sequences are SGHNT and YENEEA. V gave up 4 bases and J gave up 7 bases, with 11 bases separating them. The length of the CDR3 is 13 residues. CDR3 amino acids: CASSYPAENEQFF. The CDR3 DNA reads as TGTGCCAGCAGCTATCCCGCCGAGAATGAGCAGTTCTTC.

This clone is a singleton in its sample. The rearrangement uses TRBV6-5 and TRBJ2-7; D could derive from TRBD1 or TRBD2 (5 bases each). Germline V gives CDR1 MNHEY, CDR2 SVGAGI. V lost 4 bases to trimming and J lost 0 bases, with 13 bases between them. This CDR3 is built from 15 residues. The CDR3: CASSSGTVGSYEQYF. The CDR3, as DNA: TGTGCCAGCAGTTCCGGGACGGTCGGCTCCTACGAGCAGTACTTC.

J is TRBJ2-7 and V is TRBV6-5; D gene ambiguous. Germline CDR1 reads MNHEY; CDR2 reads SVGAGI. The germline V and J ends were trimmed by 5 bases and 0 bases, with 5 bases remaining between them. CDR3 length equals 12 residues. This CDR3 reads CASSGYSYEQYF. The CDR3, as DNA: TGTGCCAGCAGTGGTTACTCCTACGAGCAGTACTTC.

This rearrangement joins TRBV4-1 to TRBJ2-7, with 10 bases matching TRBD2. The V gene end was trimmed by 1 base and the J gene end by 4 bases; junction bases not matched to a gene: 4. This CDR3 has 15 amino acids. Looked up from germline, CDR1 is MGHRA and CDR2 is YSYEKL. CDR3 residues: CASSQGLAGVYEQYF. The CDR3 nucleotides read TGCGCCAGCAGCCAAGGGCTAGCGGGAGTTTACGAGCAGTACTTC.

This chain uses TRBV5-1 with TRBJ1-2, with TRBD1 matching over 7 bases. There are 15 residues in the CDR3. Germline loops: CDR1 SGHRS, CDR2 YFSETQ. After removal of 4 bases from V and 0 bases from J, the junction contained 6 bases not matched to a gene. Here the CDR3 reads CASSVYDRANYGYTF. CDR3 sequence (DNA): TGCGCCAGCAGCGTATACGACAGGGCTAACTATGGCTACACCTTC.

This clone was detected only once. V and J are TRBV18 and TRBJ2-2; 9 bases match TRBD2. This CDR3 is built from 18 residues. Germline V gives CDR1 KGHSH, CDR2 LQKENI. The J segment lost 0 bases and the V segment lost 3 bases, leaving 8 bases of the junction unmatched. The CDR3 reads CASSPRVAGDANTGELFF. In nucleotides, the CDR3 is TGTGCCAGCTCACCCCGGGTAGCGGGGGACGCGAACACCGGGGAGCTGTTTTTT.

This sequence joins TRBV15 and TRBJ2-2; D perhaps matches TRBD2 (6 bases). The CDR3 is 15 amino acids. Trimming took 1 base from V and 9 from J, leaving 15 bases between them. Germline values: CDR1 LNHNV, CDR2 YYDKDF (reference sequence). Here the CDR3 DNA reads TGTGCCACCAGCAGAGGGAGGGAAGCTTCCAGGGAGCTGTTTTTT. Translation: CATSRGREASRELFF.

The rearrangement links TRBV4-3 to TRBJ2-7; D assignment may be TRBD1 or TRBD2 (5 bases each). The CDR3 totals 15 residues. The V end lost 0 bases, the J end lost 4 bases, and 13 bases lay between the germline ends. The germline gives CDR1 LGHNA, CDR2 YSLEER. CDR3 amino acids: CASSQDRQGGYEQYF. The CDR3 DNA follows: TGCGCCAGCAGCCAAGATCGCCAGGGCGGGTACGAGCAGTACTTC.

The CDR3 nucleotides read TGTGCCAGCAGATCGGCAGATACGCAGTATTTT. Translating gives CASRSADTQYF. The chain links TRBV6-5 to TRBJ2-3; unclear D gene. The CDR3 has 11 amino acids. Germline CDR1 is MNHEY and CDR2 is SVGAGI. The V and J ends lost 6 bases and 4 bases respectively, with 5 bases between them.

The rearrangement joins TRBV7-8 to TRBJ1-1, with a possible D match to TRBD1 (6 bases). Trimming removed 4 bases from V and 0 bases from J, with 21 bases in between. The CDR3 sequence is 18 residues long. Germline V gene lookup returns CDR1 SGHVS and CDR2 FQNEAQ. This chain's CDR3 is CASSSDSPYPGLNTEAFF. DNA of the CDR3: TGTGCCAGCAGCTCGGACAGCCCATACCCCGGATTGAACACTGAAGCTTTCTTT.

The V gene is TRBV6-1, the J gene TRBJ1-5; 8 bases match TRBD1. The CDR3 runs 17 residues. J gave up 7 bases and V 0 bases, and 11 bases lay outside the gene matches. Germline-derived CDR1 and CDR2 are MNHNS and SASEGT. The chain's CDR3 is CASSEARTGTAWQPQHF. CDR3 sequence (DNA): TGTGCCAGCAGTGAAGCACGGACAGGGACCGCTTGGCAGCCCCAGCATTTT.

This clone is labeled medium-sized. This chain connects TRBV27 to TRBJ2-7; D may be TRBD2 (6 bases). V gave up 3 bases and J gave up 3 bases, with 12 bases separating them. Germline V gene data show CDR1 as MNHEY and CDR2 as SMNVEV (reference sequence). The CDR3 sequence is 14 residues long. CDR3 loop: CASSFKNGGYEQYF. The CDR3 DNA follows: TGTGCCAGCAGTTTCAAAAACGGGGGCTACGAGCAGTACTTC.

The chain carries TRBV5-1 and TRBJ2-5, with a weak D call TRBD2 (6 bases). Germline V gene lookup returns CDR1 SGHRS and CDR2 YFSETQ. The V end lost 4 bases, the J end lost 3 bases, and 22 bases lay between the germline ends. There are 17 residues in the CDR3. As DNA, the CDR3 is TGCGCCAGCAGCCCCTCCCGGGACTCACAAAAAAAAGAGACCCAGTACTTC. It is translated as CASSPSRDSQKKETQYF.

J is TRBJ2-1 and V is TRBV10-3, with D possibly matching TRBD1 (6 bases). The CDR3 is made up of 13 amino acids. Germline V CDR1 and CDR2: ENHRY, SYGVKD. V was trimmed by 10 bases and J by 0 bases, leaving 10 bases between them. The chain's CDR3 is CATGDTSYNEQFF. DNA for the CDR3: TGTGCCACAGGGGACACCTCCTACAATGAGCAGTTCTTC.

This clone appeared once. This chain connects TRBV4-2 to TRBJ2-2; unclear D gene. There are 16 residues in the CDR3. From germline, CDR1 is LGHNA and CDR2 YNFKEQ. V gave up 4 bases and J gave up 1 base, with 13 bases separating them. As DNA, the CDR3 is TGTGCCAGCAGCCCACCCGACGAGAGGAACACCGGGGAGCTGTTTTTT. Protein: CASSPPDERNTGELFF.

V and J are TRBV29-1 and TRBJ2-7; TRBD1 matches 10 bases. The CDR3 loop spans 14 amino acids. Germline assignment: CDR1 SQVTM and CDR2 ANQGSEA. V was pared by 6 bases and J by 1 base, with 6 bases of the junction left unmatched. CDR3 nucleotides: TGCAGCGTCCGAGGACAGGGGGGTTCCTACGAGCAGTACTTC. Its translation is CSVRGQGGSYEQYF.